This T cell receptor (beta chain) was recorded in a study of beta chain features in type 1 diabetes. Study-wide points: PCR might favor shorter templates, but any such skew would affect patients and controls equally.

Researchers reported sorting CD4+ naive, central memory, regulatory and stem cell-like memory cells via CD45RO/CCR7/CD25/CD127/CD95/CD27. This clone was seen more than once but under ten times. What it recognizes is unknown. Germline V gives CDR1 MNHEY, CDR2 SVGAGI. V was clipped by 5 bases and J by 8 bases, with 9 bases between them. This CDR3 spans 11 amino acids. As every portion of the isolated RNA was reverse transcribed, the sequencing read expressed TCRB transcripts. The protocol was immunoSEQ multiplex PCR, while the TCRdb copy is restricted to in-frame clones and leaves out a portion. This sample carries about 320,000 clones, less than 15% of them seen once, and the ten largest clones take roughly 6.7%.

V is TRBV6-5 and J is TRBJ1-2; possible D gene TRBD1, 5 bases. The specimen was central memory CD4+ T cells from blood. The source is a man aged 30 to 45 in good health. This CDR3 reads CASSPGWGYTF. The CDR3 DNA reads TGTGCCAGCAGTCCAGGGTGGGGCTACACCTTC.